The rows below give T cell receptor beta chains drawn from one sample of a study of T-cell reconstitution after alpha-beta-depleted transplantation in children. TCRdb re-called the PCR reads with MiXCR, one entry per CDR3 protein. The table has over 300,000 distinct CDR3 sequences, 10% seen once. The sample in question was PBMCs from the stem cell graft donor, obtained from the stem cell graft. Receptor source: a human donor who donated a stem cell graft to a child with acute lymphoblastic leukemia. Each CDR3 is given with its conserved first and last residue. D genes are given only for firm matches. The size of a clone is reported for some rows only, either as once, few or many, or as a class for expanded clones.

d_call	clone_size	v_call	j_call	cdr3_nt	cdr3_aa
NA	NA	TRBV5-1	TRBJ2-7	TGCGCCAGCAGCTTGGCGGGTAATCGCGACGAGCAGTACTTC	CASSLAGNRDEQYF
NA	NA	TRBV10-3	TRBJ2-3	TGTGCCATCCTTCATCTGGGTACAGATACGCAGTATTTT	CAILHLGTDTQYF
NA	few	TRBV30	TRBJ2-7	TGTGCCTGGAGCCCAGGGCCCGACAGAACCTACGAGCAGTACTTC	CAWSPGPDRTYEQYF
NA	NA	TRBV10-3	TRBJ2-5	TGTGCCATCAGCCCCCCCCCAGGAGAAAAAGAGACCCAGTACTTC	CAISPPPGEKETQYF
TRBD1	few	TRBV20-1	TRBJ1-1	TGCAGTGCTAGAAGGGGTACAGGGGGGGGCACTGAAGCTTTCTTT	CSARRGTGGGTEAFF
NA	NA	TRBV4-1	TRBJ1-1	TGCGCCAGCAGCCAAGAAGCAGAGAACACTGAAGCTTTCTTT	CASSQEAENTEAFF
NA	many	TRBV5-1	TRBJ2-3	TGCGCCAGCACCCTCTTGGGAGATACGCAGTATTTT	CASTLLGDTQYF
NA	NA	TRBV27	TRBJ2-7	TGTGCCAGCAGTTTATCGTGGAGAGTATCCTCCTACGAGCAGTACTTC	CASSLSWRVSSYEQYF
TRBD2	NA	TRBV7-8	TRBJ2-1	TGTGCCAGCAGCTTGATCGTAGCGGGGGACAATGAGCAGTTCTTC	CASSLIVAGDNEQFF
NA	NA	TRBV6-2/TRBV6-3	TRBJ2-4	TGTGCCAGCAGTTACCGTCTTGGCGGGGATTTAGCCAAAAACATTCAGTACTTC	CASSYRLGGDLAKNIQYF
TRBD1	NA	TRBV29-1	TRBJ1-2	TGCAGCACCAATTACAGGGGATATGGCTACACCTTC	CSTNYRGYGYTF
NA	few	TRBV25-1	TRBJ1-1	TGTGCCAGCAGTGACTGGAGCCTACAGGGAGGAGAAGCTTTCTTT	CASSDWSLQGGEAFF
TRBD2	NA	TRBV20-1	TRBJ2-7	TGCAGTGCCCGGACTAGAGCTCGATACGAGCAGTACTTC	CSARTRARYEQYF
NA	NA	TRBV5-1	TRBJ2-2	TGCGCCAGCAGCTCGGCCAGAAACACCGGGGAGCTGTTTTTT	CASSSARNTGELFF
TRBD1	many	TRBV27	TRBJ2-7	TGTGCCAGCAGTTTCGGGACAGGGAGCTACGAGCAGTACTTC	CASSFGTGSYEQYF
NA	few	TRBV4-1	TRBJ2-7	TGCGCCAGCAGCCAAGATCCAGTAGGGCGTGGCGAGCAGTACTTC	CASSQDPVGRGEQYF
NA	NA	TRBV12-3/TRBV12-4	TRBJ2-1	TGTGCCAGCACCCAAACCGGGAAATCCTACAATGAGCAGTTCTTC	CASTQTGKSYNEQFF
NA	few	TRBV12-3/TRBV12-4	TRBJ2-1	TGTGCCAGCAGCCCCCCATTTGGTGAGCAGTTCTTC	CASSPPFGEQFF
TRBD1	NA	TRBV27	TRBJ2-7	TGTGCCAGCGCCTGGACAGGGAACTACGAGCAGTACTTC	CASAWTGNYEQYF
NA	few	TRBV4-3	TRBJ2-6	TGCGCCAGCAGCCAAGATGGGGGACATACTGGGGCCAACGTCCTGACTTTC	CASSQDGGHTGANVLTF
NA	many	TRBV4-3	TRBJ2-2	TGCGCCAGCAGCCAAGATTTGAACGGGAGGAACACCGGGGAGCTGTTTTTT	CASSQDLNGRNTGELFF
NA	NA	TRBV4-3	TRBJ2-7	TGCGCCAGCAGCCAAGAATCGGGCCACGAGCAGTACTTC	CASSQESGHEQYF
TRBD2	many	TRBV7-7	TRBJ2-1	TGTGCTAGCAGCTTAGCACTAGCGGCAAACAATGAGCAGTTCTTC	CASSLALAANNEQFF
TRBD1	NA	TRBV12-3/TRBV12-4	TRBJ1-1	TGTGCCAGCAGTCGACAGGGGGCTTTGACTGAAGCTTTCTTT	CASSRQGALTEAFF
NA	NA	TRBV4-1	TRBJ1-4	TGCGCCAGCAGCCAACCCTATGAAAAACTGTTTTTT	CASSQPYEKLFF
NA	NA	TRBV28	TRBJ2-7	TGTGCCAGCAGACCGACAGGAGACCCCTACGAGCAGTACTTC	CASRPTGDPYEQYF
NA	NA	TRBV7-6	TRBJ2-1	TGTGCCAGCAGCCGGTGGGAGGATGAGCAGTTCTTC	CASSRWEDEQFF
NA	few	TRBV20-1	TRBJ2-3	TGCAGTGCTAGGCCAGGCGGAAAGTACAGAGATACGCAGTATTTT	CSARPGGKYRDTQYF
NA	NA	TRBV20-1	TRBJ1-1	TGCAGTGCTACTAAATGGGTAAGGGGCACTGAAGCTTTCTTT	CSATKWVRGTEAFF
TRBD2	few	TRBV7-9	TRBJ2-1	TGTGCCAGCAGCGAACTTTGGGGGGGTAATGAGCAGTTCTTC	CASSELWGGNEQFF
NA	few	TRBV20-1	TRBJ2-2	TGCAGTGCTCACTCCTGGGTGGCCACCGGGGAGCTGTTTTTT	CSAHSWVATGELFF
NA	few	TRBV4-1	TRBJ2-2	TGCGCCAGCAGCCAAGTTATTGCCCCGGGGCCCGGGGAGCTGTTTTTT	CASSQVIAPGPGELFF
TRBD2	few	TRBV29-1	TRBJ2-1	TGCAGCGGCTCCTCCGGGACTAGCGACTACAATGAGCAGTTCTTC	CSGSSGTSDYNEQFF
NA	many	TRBV12-3/TRBV12-4	TRBJ2-5	TGTGCCAGCAGTTCCAGGGAACAGACCCAGTACTTC	CASSSREQTQYF
TRBD2	NA	TRBV4-1	TRBJ2-5	TGCGCCAGCAGCCCGGGACTAGCGGGAGGATACGGAGAGACCCAGTACTTC	CASSPGLAGGYGETQYF
TRBD1	few	TRBV4-1	TRBJ1-1	TGCGCCAGCAGTCGTGGACAGGGGGCCCCAAAACCGTACTTT	CASSRGQGAPKPYF
TRBD1	many	TRBV6-1	TRBJ2-1	TGTGCCAGCAGGGACAGGGGATACTACAATGAGCAGTTCTTC	CASRDRGYYNEQFF
NA	few	TRBV7-9	TRBJ1-6	TGTGCCAGCAGCTTGGATCTGAGAAGCTCCTATAATTCACCCCTCCACTTT	CASSLDLRSSYNSPLHF
TRBD1	NA	TRBV20-1	TRBJ2-7	TGCAGTGCTAGCGACTCGACAGGGTCAAGCTCCTACGAGCAGTACTTC	CSASDSTGSSSYEQYF
NA	few	TRBV7-9	TRBJ1-4	TGTGCCAGCAGCTTCGGGGGAGGTGAAAAACTGTTTTTT	CASSFGGGEKLFF
TRBD2	NA	TRBV20-1	TRBJ2-7	TGCAGTGCTAGGAACCTAGCGGGAGGGCGGGTGCTCTACGAGCAGTACTTC	CSARNLAGGRVLYEQYF
NA	few	TRBV28	TRBJ1-5	TGTGCCAGCAGTTTATTTGGCAGCAATCAGCCCCAGCATTTT	CASSLFGSNQPQHF
TRBD1	many	TRBV20-1	TRBJ1-1	TGCAGTGCACGTACAGGGGGCTACACTGAAGCTTTCTTT	CSARTGGYTEAFF
TRBD2	NA	TRBV6-2/TRBV6-3	TRBJ2-5	TGTGCCAGCAGTTATTACCGCCGGGGGACAGGACTAGCGGGAGCAGGAGAGACCCAGTACTTC	CASSYYRRGTGLAGAGETQYF
TRBD1	many	TRBV7-2	TRBJ2-4	TGTGCCAGCAGCCCGGACAGGGGCCAAAACATTCAGTACTTC	CASSPDRGQNIQYF
TRBD1	NA	TRBV12-3/TRBV12-4	TRBJ2-1	TGTGCCAGCAACCCGACCGGACAGGGCAAGTTTGAGCAGTTCTTC	CASNPTGQGKFEQFF
TRBD2	few	TRBV6-2/TRBV6-3	TRBJ2-7	TGTGCCAGCAGTCCTAGCGGGATGCCGTACGAGCAGTACTTC	CASSPSGMPYEQYF
NA	NA	TRBV6-2/TRBV6-3	TRBJ2-1	TGTGCCAGCAGCCCCGGACCCCTTGAACGGTCTAGTGAGCAGTTCTTC	CASSPGPLERSSEQFF
TRBD1	NA	TRBV27	TRBJ2-3	TGTGCCAGCGGTGGACAGGGGGGGACAGATACGCAGTATTTT	CASGGQGGTDTQYF
TRBD2	NA	TRBV20-1	TRBJ2-1	TGCAGTGCTAGTACTAGCGGGAGGGCGTCCTACAATGAGCAGTTCTTC	CSASTSGRASYNEQFF